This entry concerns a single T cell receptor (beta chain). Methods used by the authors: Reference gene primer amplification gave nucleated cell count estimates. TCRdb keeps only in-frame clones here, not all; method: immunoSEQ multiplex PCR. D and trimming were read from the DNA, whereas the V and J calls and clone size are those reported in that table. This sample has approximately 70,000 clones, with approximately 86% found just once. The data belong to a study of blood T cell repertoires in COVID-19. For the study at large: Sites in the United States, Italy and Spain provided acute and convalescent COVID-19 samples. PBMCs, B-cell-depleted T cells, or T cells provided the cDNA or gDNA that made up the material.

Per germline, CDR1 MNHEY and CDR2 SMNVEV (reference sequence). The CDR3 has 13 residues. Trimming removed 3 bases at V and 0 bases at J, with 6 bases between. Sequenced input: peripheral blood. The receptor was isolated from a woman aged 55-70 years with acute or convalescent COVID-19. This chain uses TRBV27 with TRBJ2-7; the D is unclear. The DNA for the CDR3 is TGTGCCAGCAGTTTGTCCGGCTCCTACGAGCAGTACTTC. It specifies CASSLSGSYEQYF.